Shown below are 17 T cell receptor beta chains from a single sample sequenced in a study of T cell responses to AZD1222 COVID-19 vaccine. The method was immunoSEQ multiplex PCR; TCRdb's version includes in-frame clones alone and lacks a portion of them. The profile shows some 140,000 clones, more than 85% of them singletons. The sequenced sample was peripheral blood, obtained on day 0 of AZD1222 vaccination. All receptors derive from an adult in good health.

This sequence joins TRBV6-5 and TRBJ1-2; D not resolved. This CDR3 region has 13 residues. Germline V gives CDR1 MNHEY, CDR2 SVGAGI. Trimming took off 0 bases at V and 3 bases at J, with 5 bases between the two ends. CDR3 sequence: CASSYSGDYGYTF. CDR3 nucleotide sequence: TGTGCCAGCAGTTACTCAGGAGACTATGGCTACACCTTC.

V and J are TRBV18 and TRBJ1-3; weak D call: TRBD1 (6 bases). Germline lookup yields CDR1 KGHSH and CDR2 LQKENI. V gave up 4 bases and J gave up 0 bases, with 10 bases separating them. The CDR3 has 15 amino acids. The CDR3 spells CASSLRDNSGNTIYF. The DNA for the CDR3 is TGTGCCAGCTCACTCCGGGACAACTCTGGAAACACCATATATTTT.

This clone was recorded only once. V usage is TRBV18 and J usage is TRBJ2-1; D may be TRBD1 or TRBD2 (5 bases each). Germline CDR1 is KGHSH and CDR2 is LQKENI. There are 16 residues in the CDR3. Trimming cost V 7 bases and J 0 bases, with 16 bases left between them. This CDR3 reads CASYSGTRASYNEQFF. For the CDR3, the DNA is TGTGCCAGCTATTCCGGGACGCGAGCCTCCTACAATGAGCAGTTCTTC.

The V and J genes are TRBV14 and TRBJ2-3, with D perhaps matching TRBD1 (8 bases). This CDR3 contains 15 residues. Per germline, CDR1 SGHDN and CDR2 FVKESK. V lost 2 bases and J 8 bases, leaving 17 bases between the germline ends. The CDR3 loop is CASSQPDREGGTQYF. CDR3 in DNA: TGTGCCAGCAGCCAACCGGACAGGGAGGGAGGTACGCAGTATTTT.

The chain employs TRBV6-5 and TRBJ1-1; D might be TRBD1 (6 bases). Germline V gene lookup returns CDR1 MNHEY and CDR2 SVGAGI. The CDR3 has 14 amino acids. Trimming pared 0 bases from V and 4 bases from J, leaving 9 bases between. CDR3: CASSYSRGGTEAFF. The CDR3 region has the DNA TGTGCCAGCAGTTACTCGAGAGGGGGCACTGAAGCTTTCTTT.

V usage is TRBV11-2 and J usage is TRBJ2-5; D remains unclear. Trimming left V 4 bases short and J 5 bases short, with 11 bases between. Per germline, CDR1 SGHAT and CDR2 FQNNGV. This CDR3 is 13 amino acids long. The CDR3 nucleotides are TGTGCCAGCAGCTCAAGTAGAGTGGAGACCCAGTACTTC. It yields the protein CASSSSRVETQYF.

The J gene is TRBJ1-3, the V gene TRBV4-2; D is perhaps TRBD1 (5 bases). This CDR3 region has 16 residues. Trimming shortened V by 1 base and J by 0 bases, and 10 bases separated the two germline ends. Germline V CDR1 and CDR2: LGHNA, YNFKEQ. CDR3 amino acids: CASSQGDDRSGNTIYF. The CDR3 DNA reads TGTGCCAGCAGCCAAGGGGACGACCGCTCTGGAAACACCATATATTTT.

This chain uses TRBV19 with TRBJ1-2, with 10 bases aligning to TRBD1. CDR1 LNHDA and CDR2 SQIVND come from the germline V gene (reference sequence). This CDR3 is 13 amino acids long. J was trimmed by 8 bases and V by 5 bases; bases with no gene match: 5. The DNA for the CDR3 is TGTGCCAGTAGTCGCGGGACAGGGGAAGGCTACACCTTC. This codes for CASSRGTGEGYTF.

The chain couples TRBV7-2 to TRBJ2-5; 10 bases line up with TRBD2. Per the germline V gene, CDR1 is SGHTA and CDR2 is FQGNSA. J lost 4 bases, V lost 3 bases, and 14 bases had no gene match. The CDR3 is 18 residues long. The CDR3 protein is CASSFWGAGGPIGETQYF. CDR3 bases: TGTGCCAGCAGCTTCTGGGGAGCGGGGGGGCCGATAGGAGAGACCCAGTACTTC. The variable domain in full, completed from reference TRBV7-2 and TRBJ2-5, reads GAGVSQSPSNKVTEKGKDVELRCDPISGHTALYWYRQSLGQGLEFLIYFQGNSAPDKSGLPSDRFSAERTGGSVSTLTIQRTQQEDSAVYLCASSFWGAGGPIGETQYFGPGTRLLVL.

The V gene is TRBV11-2, the J gene TRBJ2-2; maybe TRBD1 (8 bases). Deletions cut 6 bases from V and 4 bases from J, with 15 bases between. The CDR3 covers 15 residues. Germline assignment: CDR1 SGHAT and CDR2 FQNNGV. The CDR3 here is CASRSGTGLTGELFF. CDR3 DNA: TGTGCCAGCAGAAGCGGGACAGGTCTCACCGGGGAGCTGTTTTTT. The variable domain in full, with the rest retrieved from reference TRBV11-2 and TRBJ2-2, is EAGVAQSPRYKIIEKRQSVAFWCNPISGHATLYWYQQILGQGPKLLIQFQNNGVVDDSQLPKDRFSAERLKGVDSTLKIQPAKLEDSAVYLCASRSGTGLTGELFFGEGSRLTVL.

Written as DNA, the CDR3 is TGTGCCAGCAGCTTATGGGATTCACCCCTCCACTTT. Protein sequence: CASSLWDSPLHF. The chain combines TRBV11-2 with TRBJ1-6, with unresolved D. The V end was cut by 2 bases, the J end by 8 bases, with 4 bases between. The CDR3 has 12 residues. Germline CDR1 SGHAT, CDR2 FQNNGV.

The J gene is TRBJ2-1, the V gene TRBV29-1; 9 positions agree with TRBD2. The trim removed 6 bases at V and 5 bases at J, leaving 8 bases unmatched. Germline V gene lookup returns CDR1 SQVTM and CDR2 ANQGSEA. The CDR3 runs 14 residues. The chain's CDR3 is CSVALLAGNNEQFF. The CDR3 nucleotides read TGCAGCGTGGCCTTGCTAGCGGGGAACAATGAGCAGTTCTTC.

This rearrangement joins TRBV3-1 (or the pseudogene TRBV3-2) to TRBJ1-2; 10 nucleotides line up with TRBD1. The germline CDR1 and CDR2 sequences are LGHDT and YNNKEL (reference sequence). The V segment lost 0 bases and the J segment 5 bases; nucleotides outside the gene matches: 6. This CDR3 spans 16 amino acids. Here the CDR3 DNA reads TGTGCCAGCAGCCAAGAACCGGACAGGGGGGGGTATGGCTACACCTTC. It yields the protein CASSQEPDRGGYGYTF.

The chain has TRBV7-2 and TRBJ1-1; D is perhaps TRBD1 (5 bases). V lost 3 bases, J lost 1 base, and 12 bases lay in between. In germline, CDR1 is SGHTA, CDR2 FQGNSA. CDR3 size: 15 residues. The CDR3 bases are TGTGCCAGCAGCTTCGCAGGGTCACCGAACACTGAAGCTTTCTTT. It yields the protein CASSFAGSPNTEAFF.

The chain is built from TRBV18 and TRBJ1-1; no clear D. Germline lookup yields CDR1 KGHSH and CDR2 LQKENI. Trimming took 3 bases from V and 1 from J, leaving 6 bases between them. This CDR3 is built from 13 residues. The CDR3 loop is CASSPSGNTEAFF. CDR3 DNA sequence: TGTGCCAGCTCACCCTCTGGGAACACTGAAGCTTTCTTT.

The chain combines TRBV30 with TRBJ2-7; D gene uncertain. V was trimmed by 2 bases and J by 4 bases, leaving 6 bases between them. The germline V gene encodes CDR1 GTSNPN and CDR2 SVGIG (reference sequence). The CDR3 runs to 11 residues. The CDR3 DNA is TGTGCCTGGAGTTTTGGTTACGAGCAGTACTTC. This translates into CAWSFGYEQYF.

The chain recombines TRBV3-1 (or the pseudogene TRBV3-2) with TRBJ2-5, with 7 positions matching TRBD2. Germline assignment: CDR1 LGHDT and CDR2 YNNKEL (reference sequence). V lost 3 bases to trimming and J lost 0 bases; unmatched junction nucleotides: 19. The CDR3 is made up of 20 amino acids. The CDR3 nucleotides read TGTGCCAGCAGCCATTTCGGTTCGACCGGGGGGTTATCGTACCAAGAGACCCAGTACTTC. Residues: CASSHFGSTGGLSYQETQYF.